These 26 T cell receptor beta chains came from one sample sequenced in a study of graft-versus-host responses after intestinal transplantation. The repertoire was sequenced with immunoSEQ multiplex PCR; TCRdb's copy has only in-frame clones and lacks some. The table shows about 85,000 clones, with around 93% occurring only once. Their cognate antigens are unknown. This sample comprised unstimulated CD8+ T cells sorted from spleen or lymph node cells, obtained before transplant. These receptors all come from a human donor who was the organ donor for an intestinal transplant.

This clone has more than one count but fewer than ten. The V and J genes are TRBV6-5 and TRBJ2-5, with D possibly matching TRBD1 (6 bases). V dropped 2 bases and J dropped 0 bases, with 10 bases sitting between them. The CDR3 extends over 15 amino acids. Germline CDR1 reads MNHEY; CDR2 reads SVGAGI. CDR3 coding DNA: TGTGCCAGCAGTTACGACAGGAATTACCAAGAGACCCAGTACTTC. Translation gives CASSYDRNYQETQYF.

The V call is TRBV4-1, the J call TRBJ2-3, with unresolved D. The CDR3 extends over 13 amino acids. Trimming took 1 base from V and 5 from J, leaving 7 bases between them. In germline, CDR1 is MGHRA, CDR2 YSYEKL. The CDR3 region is CASSQVERDTQYF. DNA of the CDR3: TGCGCCAGCAGCCAAGTGGAAAGAGATACGCAGTATTTT.

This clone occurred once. In nucleotides, the CDR3 is TGCGCCAGCAGCCAAGCCGCAGGGGCGAGAACTGAAGCTTTCTTT. Amino acids: CASSQAAGARTEAFF. This chain uses TRBV4-1 with TRBJ1-1; TRBD1 is a possible D gene (6 bases). Germline assignment: CDR1 MGHRA and CDR2 YSYEKL. The CDR3 has 15 residues. V lost 1 base and J 5 bases, leaving 14 bases between the germline ends.

The CDR3 region has the DNA TGCGCCAGCAGCTTATGGGACAGGGGCGTAAACACTGAAGCTTTCTTT. Its protein product is CASSLWDRGVNTEAFF. The rearrangement links TRBV5-1 to TRBJ1-1; 10 positions match TRBD1. CDR1 is SGHRS and CDR2 is YFSETQ in the germline V gene. V shed 2 bases and J 2 bases; nucleotides not matched to a gene: 6. The CDR3 length is 16 residues.

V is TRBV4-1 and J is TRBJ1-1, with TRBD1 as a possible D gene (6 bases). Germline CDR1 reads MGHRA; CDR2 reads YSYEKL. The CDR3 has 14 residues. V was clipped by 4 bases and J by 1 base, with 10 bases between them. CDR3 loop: CASSPWTANTEAFF. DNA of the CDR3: TGCGCCAGCAGCCCTTGGACAGCGAACACTGAAGCTTTCTTT.

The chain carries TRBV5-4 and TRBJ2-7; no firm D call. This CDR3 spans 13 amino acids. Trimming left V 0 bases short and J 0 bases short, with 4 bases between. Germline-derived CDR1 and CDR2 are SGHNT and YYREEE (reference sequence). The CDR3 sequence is CASSLGNSYEQYF. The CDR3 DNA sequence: TGTGCCAGCAGCTTGGGGAACTCCTACGAGCAGTACTTC. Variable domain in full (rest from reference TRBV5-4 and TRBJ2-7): ETGVTQSPTHLIKTRGQQVTLRCSSQSGHNTVSWYQQALGQGPQFIFQYYREEENGRGNFPPRFSGLQFPNYSSELNVNALELDDSALYLCASSLGNSYEQYFGPGTRLTVT.

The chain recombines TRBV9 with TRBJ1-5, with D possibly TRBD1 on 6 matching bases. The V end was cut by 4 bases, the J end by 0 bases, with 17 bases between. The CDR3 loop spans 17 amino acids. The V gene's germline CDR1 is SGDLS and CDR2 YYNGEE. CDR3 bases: TGTGCCAGCAGCCCTGGGGGGCAGTTTGATAGCAATCAGCCCCAGCATTTT. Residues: CASSPGGQFDSNQPQHF.

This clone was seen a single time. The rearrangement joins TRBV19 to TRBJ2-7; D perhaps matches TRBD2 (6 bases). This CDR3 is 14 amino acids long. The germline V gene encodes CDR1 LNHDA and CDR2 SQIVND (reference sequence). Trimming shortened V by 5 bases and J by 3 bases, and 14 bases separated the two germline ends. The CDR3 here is CASSSGTGDYEQYF. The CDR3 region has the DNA TGTGCCAGTAGTTCCGGGACTGGCGACTACGAGCAGTACTTC.

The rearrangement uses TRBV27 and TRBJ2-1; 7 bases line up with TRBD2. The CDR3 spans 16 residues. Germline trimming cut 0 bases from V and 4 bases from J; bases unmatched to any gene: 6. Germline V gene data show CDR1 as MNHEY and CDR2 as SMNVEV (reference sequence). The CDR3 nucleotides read TGTGCCAGCAGTTTATCAAGCGGCGGGGGTTACAATGAGCAGTTCTTC. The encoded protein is CASSLSSGGGYNEQFF.

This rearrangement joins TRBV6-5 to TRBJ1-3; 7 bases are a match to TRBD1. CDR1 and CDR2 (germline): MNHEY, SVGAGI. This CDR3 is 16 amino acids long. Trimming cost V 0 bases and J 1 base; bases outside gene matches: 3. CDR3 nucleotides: TGTGCCAGCAGTTACTCCTCAGGGGGATCTGGAAACACCATATATTTT. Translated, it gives CASSYSSGGSGNTIYF.

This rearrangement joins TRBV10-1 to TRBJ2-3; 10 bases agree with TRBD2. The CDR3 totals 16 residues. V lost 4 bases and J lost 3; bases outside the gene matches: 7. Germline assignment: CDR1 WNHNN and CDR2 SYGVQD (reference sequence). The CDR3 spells CASSGGGLASTDTQYF. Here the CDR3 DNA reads TGCGCCAGCAGTGGGGGGGGACTAGCGTCGACAGATACGCAGTATTTT.

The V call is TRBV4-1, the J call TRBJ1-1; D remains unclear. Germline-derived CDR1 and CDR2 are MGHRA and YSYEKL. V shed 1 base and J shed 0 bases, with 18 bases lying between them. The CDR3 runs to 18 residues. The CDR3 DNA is TGCGCCAGCAGCCAAGGGCTCGGGCGGCCAGGAATGAACACTGAAGCTTTCTTT. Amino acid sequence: CASSQGLGRPGMNTEAFF.

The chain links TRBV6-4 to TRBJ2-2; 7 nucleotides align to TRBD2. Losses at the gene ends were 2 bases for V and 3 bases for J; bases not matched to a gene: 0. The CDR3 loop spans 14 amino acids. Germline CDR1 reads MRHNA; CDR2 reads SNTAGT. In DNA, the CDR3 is TGTGCCAGCAGTGACGCGGGAGACACCGGGGAGCTGTTTTTT. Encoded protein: CASSDAGDTGELFF.

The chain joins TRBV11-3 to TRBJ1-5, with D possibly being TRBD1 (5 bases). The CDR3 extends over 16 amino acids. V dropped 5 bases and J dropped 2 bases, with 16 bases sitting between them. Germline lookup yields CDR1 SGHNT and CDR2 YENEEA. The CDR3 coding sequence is TGTGCCAGCAGCACGCGACAGTTGGGGGGCAATCAGCCCCAGCATTTT. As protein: CASSTRQLGGNQPQHF.

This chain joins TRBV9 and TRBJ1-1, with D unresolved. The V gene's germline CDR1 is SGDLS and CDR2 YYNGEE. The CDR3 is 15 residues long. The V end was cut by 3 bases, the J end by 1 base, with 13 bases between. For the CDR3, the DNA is TGTGCCAGCAGCGAGGGCGGCAGATGGAACACTGAAGCTTTCTTT. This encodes CASSEGGRWNTEAFF. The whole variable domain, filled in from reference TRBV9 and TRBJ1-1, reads DSGVTQTPKHLITATGQRVTLRCSPRSGDLSVYWYQQSLDQGLQFLIQYYNGEERAKGNILERFSAQQFPDLHSELNLSSLELGDSALYFCASSEGGRWNTEAFFGQGTRLTVV.

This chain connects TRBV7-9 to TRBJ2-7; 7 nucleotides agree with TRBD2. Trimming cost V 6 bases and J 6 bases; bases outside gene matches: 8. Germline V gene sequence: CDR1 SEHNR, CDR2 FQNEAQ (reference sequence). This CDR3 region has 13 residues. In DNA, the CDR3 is TGTGCCAGCAGTTCGACTAGCCCGGGCGAGCAGTACTTC. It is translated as CASSSTSPGEQYF. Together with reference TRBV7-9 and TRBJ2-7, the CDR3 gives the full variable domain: DTGVSQNPRHKITKRGQNVTFRCDPISEHNRLYWYRQTLGQGPEFLTYFQNEAQLEKSRLLSDRFSAERPKGSFSTLEIQRTEQGDSAMYLCASSSTSPGEQYFGPGTRLTVT.

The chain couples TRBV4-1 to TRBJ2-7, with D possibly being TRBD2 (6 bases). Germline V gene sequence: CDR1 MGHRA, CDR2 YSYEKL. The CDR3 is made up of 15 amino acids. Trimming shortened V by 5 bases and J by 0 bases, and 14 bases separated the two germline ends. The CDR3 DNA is TGCGCCAGCAGCGGAATTAGCGGCAGCTCCTACGAGCAGTACTTC. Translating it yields CASSGISGSSYEQYF.

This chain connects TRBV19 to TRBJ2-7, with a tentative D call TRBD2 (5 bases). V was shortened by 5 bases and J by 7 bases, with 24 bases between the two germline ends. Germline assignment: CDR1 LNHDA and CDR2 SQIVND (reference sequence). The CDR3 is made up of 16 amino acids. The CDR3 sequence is CASSSHERSTYGEQYF. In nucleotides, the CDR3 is TGTGCCAGTAGTTCCCACGAGCGGTCTACCTACGGAGAGCAGTACTTC.

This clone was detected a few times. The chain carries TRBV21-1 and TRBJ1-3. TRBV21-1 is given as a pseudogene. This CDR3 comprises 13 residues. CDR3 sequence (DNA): TGTGCCAGCAGCAAATGGGACGGGAACACCATATATTTT. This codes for CASSKWDGNTIYF.

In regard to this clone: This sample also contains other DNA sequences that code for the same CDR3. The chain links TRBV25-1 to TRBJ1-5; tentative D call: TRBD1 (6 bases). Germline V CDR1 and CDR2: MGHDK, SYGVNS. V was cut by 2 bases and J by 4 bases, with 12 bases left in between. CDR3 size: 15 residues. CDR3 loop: CASSEGGLGNQPQHF. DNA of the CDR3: TGTGCCAGCAGTGAAGGGGGGCTAGGGAATCAGCCCCAGCATTTT.

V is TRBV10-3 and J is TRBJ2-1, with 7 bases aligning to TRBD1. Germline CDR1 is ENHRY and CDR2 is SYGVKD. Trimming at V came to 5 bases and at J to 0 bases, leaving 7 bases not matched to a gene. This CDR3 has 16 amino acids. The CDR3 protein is CAISSTGKGSYNEQFF. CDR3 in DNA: TGTGCCATCAGTTCGACAGGGAAGGGCTCCTACAATGAGCAGTTCTTC.

CDR3 sequence (DNA): TGTGCCATCGCTCCAGCGGGGGGGCTAAATGAGCAGTTCTTC. It codes for CAIAPAGGLNEQFF. The chain couples TRBV10-3 to TRBJ2-1; the match to TRBD2 covers 10 bases. V trimming: 8 bases; J trimming: 7 bases; junction bases outside the gene matches: 8. The CDR3 has 14 residues. Germline CDR1 ENHRY, CDR2 SYGVKD.

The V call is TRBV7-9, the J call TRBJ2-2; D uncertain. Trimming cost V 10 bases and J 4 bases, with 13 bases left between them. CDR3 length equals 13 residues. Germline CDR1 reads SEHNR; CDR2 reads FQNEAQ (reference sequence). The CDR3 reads CATSEPATGELFF. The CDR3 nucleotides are TGTGCCACCTCAGAGCCGGCCACCGGGGAGCTGTTTTTT.

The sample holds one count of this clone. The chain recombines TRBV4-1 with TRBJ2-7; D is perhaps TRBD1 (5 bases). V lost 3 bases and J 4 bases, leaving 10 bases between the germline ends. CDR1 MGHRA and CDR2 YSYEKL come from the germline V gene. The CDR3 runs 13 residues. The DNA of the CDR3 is TGCGCCAGCAGCCATGGACACCAGTACGAGCAGTACTTC. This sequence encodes CASSHGHQYEQYF.

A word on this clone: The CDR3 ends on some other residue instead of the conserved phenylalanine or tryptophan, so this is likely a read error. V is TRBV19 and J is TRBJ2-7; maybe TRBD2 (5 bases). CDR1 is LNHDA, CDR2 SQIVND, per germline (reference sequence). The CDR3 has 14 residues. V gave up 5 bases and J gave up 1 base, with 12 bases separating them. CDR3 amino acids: CASSDTGGSYEQYL. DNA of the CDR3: TGTGCCAGTAGTGACACTGGCGGGTCCTACGAGCAGTACCTC.

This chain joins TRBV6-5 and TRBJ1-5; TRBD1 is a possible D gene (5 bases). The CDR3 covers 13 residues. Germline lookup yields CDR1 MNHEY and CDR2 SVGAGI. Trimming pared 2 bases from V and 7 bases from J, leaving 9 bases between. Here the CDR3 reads CASSYAQGQPQHF. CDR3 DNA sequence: TGTGCCAGCAGTTACGCCCAGGGACAGCCCCAGCATTTT.